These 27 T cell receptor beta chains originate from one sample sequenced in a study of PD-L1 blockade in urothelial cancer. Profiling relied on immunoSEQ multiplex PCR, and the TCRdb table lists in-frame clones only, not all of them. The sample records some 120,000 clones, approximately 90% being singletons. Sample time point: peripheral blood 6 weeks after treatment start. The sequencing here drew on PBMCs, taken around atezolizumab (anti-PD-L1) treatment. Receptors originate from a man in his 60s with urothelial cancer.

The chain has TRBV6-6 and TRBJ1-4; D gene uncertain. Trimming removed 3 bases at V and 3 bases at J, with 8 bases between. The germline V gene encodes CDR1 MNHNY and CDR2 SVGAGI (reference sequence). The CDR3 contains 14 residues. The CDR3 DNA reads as TGTGCCAGCAGTTATGGGCAGTCTAATGAAAAACTGTTTTTT. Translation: CASSYGQSNEKLFF.

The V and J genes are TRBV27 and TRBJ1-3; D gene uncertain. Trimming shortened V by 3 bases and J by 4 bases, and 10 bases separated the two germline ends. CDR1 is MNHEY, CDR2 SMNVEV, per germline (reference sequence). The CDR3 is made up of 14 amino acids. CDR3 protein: CASSFSRMGNTIYF. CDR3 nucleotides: TGTGCCAGCAGTTTCTCGAGGATGGGAAACACCATATATTTT.

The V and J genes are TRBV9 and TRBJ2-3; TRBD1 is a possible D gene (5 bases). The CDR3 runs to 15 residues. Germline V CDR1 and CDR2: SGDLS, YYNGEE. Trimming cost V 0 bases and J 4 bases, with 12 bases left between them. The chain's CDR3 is CASSVGAGNADTQYF. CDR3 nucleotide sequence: TGTGCCAGCAGCGTAGGGGCAGGGAACGCAGATACGCAGTATTTT.

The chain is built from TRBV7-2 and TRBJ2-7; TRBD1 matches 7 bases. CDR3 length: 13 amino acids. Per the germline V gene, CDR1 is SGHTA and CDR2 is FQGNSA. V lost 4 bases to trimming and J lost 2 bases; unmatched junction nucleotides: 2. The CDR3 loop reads CASSSTGTYEQYF. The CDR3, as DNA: TGTGCCAGCAGCTCGACAGGGACCTACGAGCAGTACTTC. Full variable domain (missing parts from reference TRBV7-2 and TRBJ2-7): GAGVSQSPSNKVTEKGKDVELRCDPISGHTALYWYRQSLGQGLEFLIYFQGNSAPDKSGLPSDRFSAERTGGSVSTLTIQRTQQEDSAVYLCASSSTGTYEQYFGPGTRLTVT.

CDR3 bases: TGTGCCAGCAAAACCCTCCGGGACAGCTCCTACGAGCAGTACTTC. It translates to CASKTLRDSSYEQYF. This sequence joins TRBV27 and TRBJ2-7; 7 bases are a match to TRBD1. The CDR3 runs to 15 residues. The germline V gene has CDR1 MNHEY and CDR2 SMNVEV (reference sequence). V was clipped by 7 bases and J by 0 bases; unmatched bases: 9.

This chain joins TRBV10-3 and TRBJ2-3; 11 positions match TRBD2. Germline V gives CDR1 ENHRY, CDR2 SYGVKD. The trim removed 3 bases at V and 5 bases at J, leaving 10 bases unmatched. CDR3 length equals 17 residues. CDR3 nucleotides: TGTGCCATCAGTGACCTCGCGGCTAGCGGGGGGCGAGATACGCAGTATTTT. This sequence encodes CAISDLAASGGRDTQYF.

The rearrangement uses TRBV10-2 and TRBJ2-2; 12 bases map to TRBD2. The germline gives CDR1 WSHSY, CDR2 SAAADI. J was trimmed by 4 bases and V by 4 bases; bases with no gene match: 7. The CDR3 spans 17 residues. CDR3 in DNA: TGCGCCAGCAGTGTGACTAGCGGGAGAGGGGGCACCGGGGAGCTGTTTTTT. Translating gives CASSVTSGRGGTGELFF.

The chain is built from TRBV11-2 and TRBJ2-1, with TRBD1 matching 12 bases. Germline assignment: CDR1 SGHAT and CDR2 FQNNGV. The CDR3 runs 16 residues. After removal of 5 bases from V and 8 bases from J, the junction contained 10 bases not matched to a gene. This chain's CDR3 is CASSVGDRGLLDEQFF. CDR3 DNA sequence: TGTGCCAGCAGCGTCGGGGACAGGGGGCTTCTTGATGAGCAGTTCTTC.

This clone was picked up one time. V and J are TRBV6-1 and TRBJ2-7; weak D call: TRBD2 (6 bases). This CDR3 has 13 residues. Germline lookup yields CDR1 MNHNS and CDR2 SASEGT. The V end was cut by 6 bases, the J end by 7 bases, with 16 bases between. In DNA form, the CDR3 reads TGTGCCAGCAGGGACTACTTTTTGGGAGAGCAGTACTTC. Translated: CASRDYFLGEQYF.

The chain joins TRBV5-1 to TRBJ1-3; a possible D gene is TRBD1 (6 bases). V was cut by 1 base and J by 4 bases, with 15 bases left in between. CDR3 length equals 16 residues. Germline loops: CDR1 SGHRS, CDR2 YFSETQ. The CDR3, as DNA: TGCGCCAGCAGCTTGTGGAACAGGGTTGCGGGAAACACCATATATTTT. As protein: CASSLWNRVAGNTIYF.

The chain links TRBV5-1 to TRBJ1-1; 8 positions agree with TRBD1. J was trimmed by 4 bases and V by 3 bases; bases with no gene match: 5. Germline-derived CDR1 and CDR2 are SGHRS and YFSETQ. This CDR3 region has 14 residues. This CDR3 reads CASSSQGAGTEAFF. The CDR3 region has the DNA TGCGCCAGCAGCTCCCAGGGGGCGGGCACTGAAGCTTTCTTT.

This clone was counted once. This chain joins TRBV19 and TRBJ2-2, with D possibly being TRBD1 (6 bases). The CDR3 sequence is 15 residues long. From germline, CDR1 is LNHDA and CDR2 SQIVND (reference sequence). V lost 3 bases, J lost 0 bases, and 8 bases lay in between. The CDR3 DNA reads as TGTGCCAGTAGTATCGGGACATCGAACACCGGGGAGCTGTTTTTT. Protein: CASSIGTSNTGELFF.

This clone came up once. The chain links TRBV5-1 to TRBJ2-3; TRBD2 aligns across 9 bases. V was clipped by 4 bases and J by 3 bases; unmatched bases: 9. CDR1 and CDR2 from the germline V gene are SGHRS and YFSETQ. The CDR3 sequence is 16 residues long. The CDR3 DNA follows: TGCGCCAGCAGCCCCCTGGCGGGGGGGATGACAGATACGCAGTATTTT. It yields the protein CASSPLAGGMTDTQYF.

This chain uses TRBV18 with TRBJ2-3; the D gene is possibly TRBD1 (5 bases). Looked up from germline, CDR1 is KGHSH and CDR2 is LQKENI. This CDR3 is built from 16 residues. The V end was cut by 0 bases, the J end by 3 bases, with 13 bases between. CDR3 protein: CASSPPTQGWTDTQYF. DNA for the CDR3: TGTGCCAGCTCACCACCGACTCAGGGTTGGACAGATACGCAGTATTTT. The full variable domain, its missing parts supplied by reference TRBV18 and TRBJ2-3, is NAGVMQNPRHLVRRRGQEARLRCSPMKGHSHVYWYRQLPEEGLKFMVYLQKENIIDESGMPKERFSAEFPKEGPSILRIQQVVRGDSAAYFCASSPPTQGWTDTQYFGPGTRLTVL.

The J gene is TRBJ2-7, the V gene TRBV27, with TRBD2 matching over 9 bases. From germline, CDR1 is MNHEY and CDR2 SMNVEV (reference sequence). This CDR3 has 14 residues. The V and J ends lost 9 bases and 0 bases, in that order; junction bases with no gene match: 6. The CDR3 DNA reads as TGTGCCAGTCGAGCGGGAGGACCCTCCTACGAGCAGTACTTC. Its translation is CASRAGGPSYEQYF.

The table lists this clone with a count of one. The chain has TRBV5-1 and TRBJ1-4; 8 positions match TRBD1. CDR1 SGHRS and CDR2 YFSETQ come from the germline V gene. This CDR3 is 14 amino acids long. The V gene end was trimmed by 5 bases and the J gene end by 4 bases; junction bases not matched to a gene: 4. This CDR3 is CASRTTGVNEKLFF. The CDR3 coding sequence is TGCGCCAGCAGGACGACAGGGGTTAATGAAAAACTGTTTTTT.

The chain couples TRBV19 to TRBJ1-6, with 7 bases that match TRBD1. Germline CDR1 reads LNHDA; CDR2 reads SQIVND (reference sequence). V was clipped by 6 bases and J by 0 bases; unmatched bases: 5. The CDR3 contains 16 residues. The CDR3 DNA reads TGTGCCAGTAGCGAACAGGGGAGCTCCTATAATTCACCCCTCCACTTT. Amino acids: CASSEQGSSYNSPLHF.

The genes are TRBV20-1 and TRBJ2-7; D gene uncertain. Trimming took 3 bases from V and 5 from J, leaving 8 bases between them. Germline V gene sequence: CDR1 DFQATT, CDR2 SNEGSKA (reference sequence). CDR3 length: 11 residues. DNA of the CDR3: TGCAGTGCTAGCAGGTCTAACGAGCAGTACTTC. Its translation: CSASRSNEQYF.

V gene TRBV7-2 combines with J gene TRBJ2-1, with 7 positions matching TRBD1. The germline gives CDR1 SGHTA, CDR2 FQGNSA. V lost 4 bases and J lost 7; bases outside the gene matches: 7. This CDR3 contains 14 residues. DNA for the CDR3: TGTGCCAGCAGCTACGCCAGGGGGTGGAATGAGCAGTTCTTC. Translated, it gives CASSYARGWNEQFF.

The CDR3, as DNA: TGTGCCAGTAGTTCGACAGGGACTAACTATGGCTACACCTTC. Residues: CASSSTGTNYGYTF. V is TRBV19 and J is TRBJ1-2; 7 bases fit TRBD1. V lost 5 bases, J lost 0 bases, and 3 bases stayed unmatched. Germline V lookup: CDR1 LNHDA, CDR2 SQIVND (reference sequence). The CDR3 contains 14 residues.

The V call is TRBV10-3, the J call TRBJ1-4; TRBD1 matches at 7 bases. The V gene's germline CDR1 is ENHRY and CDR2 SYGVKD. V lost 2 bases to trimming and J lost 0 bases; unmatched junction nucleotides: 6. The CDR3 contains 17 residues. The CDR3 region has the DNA TGTGCCATCAGTGAGAGCAGGGGGGTCGCAACTAATGAAAAACTGTTTTTT. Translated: CAISESRGVATNEKLFF.

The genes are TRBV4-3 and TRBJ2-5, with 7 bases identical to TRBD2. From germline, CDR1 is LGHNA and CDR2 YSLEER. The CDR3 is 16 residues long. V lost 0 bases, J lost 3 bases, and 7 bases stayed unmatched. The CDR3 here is CASSQDYRGVEETQYF. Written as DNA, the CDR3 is TGCGCCAGCAGCCAAGATTATCGGGGGGTAGAAGAGACCCAGTACTTC.

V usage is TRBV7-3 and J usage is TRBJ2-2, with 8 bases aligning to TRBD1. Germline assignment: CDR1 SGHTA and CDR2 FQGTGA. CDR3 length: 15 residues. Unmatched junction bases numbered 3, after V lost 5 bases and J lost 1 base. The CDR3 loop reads CASSPDRGNTGELFF. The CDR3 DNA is TGTGCCAGCAGCCCCGACAGGGGGAACACCGGGGAGCTGTTTTTT. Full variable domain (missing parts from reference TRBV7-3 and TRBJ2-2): GAGVSQTPSNKVTEKGKYVELRCDPISGHTALYWYRQSLGQGPEFLIYFQGTGAADDSGLPNDRFFAVRPEGSVSTLKIQRTERGDSAVYLCASSPDRGNTGELFFGEGSRLTVL.

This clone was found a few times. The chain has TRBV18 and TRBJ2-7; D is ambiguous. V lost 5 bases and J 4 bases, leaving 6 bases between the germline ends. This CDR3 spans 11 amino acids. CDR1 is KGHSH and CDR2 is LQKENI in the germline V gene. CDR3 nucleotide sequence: TGTGCCAGCTCAACGGGTTACGAGCAGTACTTC. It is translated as CASSTGYEQYF.

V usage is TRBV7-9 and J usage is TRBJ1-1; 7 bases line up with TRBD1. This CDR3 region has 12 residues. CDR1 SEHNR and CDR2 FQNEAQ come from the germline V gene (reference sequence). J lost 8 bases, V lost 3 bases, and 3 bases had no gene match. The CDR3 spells CASSLEDREAFF. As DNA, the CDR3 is TGTGCCAGCAGCTTGGAGGACAGGGAAGCTTTCTTT.

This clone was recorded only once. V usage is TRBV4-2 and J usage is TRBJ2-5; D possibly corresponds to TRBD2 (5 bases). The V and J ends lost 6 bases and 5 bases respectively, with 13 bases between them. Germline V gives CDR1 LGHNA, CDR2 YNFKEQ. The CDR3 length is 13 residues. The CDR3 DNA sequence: TGTGCCAGCAGTCCCGGGGTGATGGAGACCCAGTACTTC. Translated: CASSPGVMETQYF.

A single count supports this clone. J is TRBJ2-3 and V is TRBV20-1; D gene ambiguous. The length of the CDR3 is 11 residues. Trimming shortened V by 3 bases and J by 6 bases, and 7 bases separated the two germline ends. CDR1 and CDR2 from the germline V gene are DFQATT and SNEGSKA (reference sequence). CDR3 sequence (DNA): TGCAGTGCTAGGAGGTCGGATACGCAGTATTTT. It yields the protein CSARRSDTQYF.